Listed here are 27 T cell receptor beta chains from one sample, sequenced in a study of cytomegalovirus exposure and HLA in healthy donors. The PCR ran on 60 Vbeta and 13 Jbeta primers. Using immunoSEQ multiplex PCR, the repertoire was profiled, and TCRdb retains in-frame clones only, with some absent. The sample consists of a few hundred thousand clones, almost 85% of them appearing once. Source material: PBMCs. Source of these receptors: a woman aged 40-49 years in good health and CMV-seropositive.

In the case of this clone: Other DNA sequences from this sample encode an identical CDR3 as well. This rearrangement joins TRBV4-3 to TRBJ2-7; perhaps TRBD2 as D (6 bases). CDR1 is LGHNA, CDR2 YSLEER, per germline. This CDR3 region has 13 residues. Trimming pared 0 bases from V and 4 bases from J, leaving 7 bases between. CDR3 sequence reads: CASSQDGGYEQYF. CDR3 in DNA: TGCGCCAGCAGCCAAGATGGGGGGTACGAGCAGTACTTC.

The chain carries TRBV5-6 and TRBJ2-5; 9 bases map to TRBD1. The CDR3 totals 13 residues. Germline lookup yields CDR1 SGHDT and CDR2 YYEEEE. The ends lost 2 bases at V and 5 bases at J; junction bases unmatched: 1. DNA of the CDR3: TGTGCCAGCAGCTTTGACAGGGGGGAGACCCAGTACTTC. Encoded protein: CASSFDRGETQYF.

V usage is TRBV4-3 and J usage is TRBJ2-1; D is uncertain. The V gene's germline CDR1 is LGHNA and CDR2 YSLEER. Trimming took 1 base from V and 0 from J, leaving 13 bases between them. The CDR3 is 17 residues long. CDR3 coding DNA: TGCGCCAGCAGCCAAGTGAGGCCTCCGAGCTCCTACAATGAGCAGTTCTTC. It translates to CASSQVRPPSSYNEQFF.

The chain uses TRBV2 and TRBJ2-2; TRBD1 matches at 10 bases. Per germline, CDR1 SNHLY and CDR2 FYNNEI. The CDR3 is made up of 17 amino acids. V lost 3 bases to trimming and J lost 6 bases; unmatched junction nucleotides: 10. The CDR3 nucleotides read TGTGCCAGCAGTGATCCGCAGACAGGGGGCGCGTCCGGGGAGCTGTTTTTT. This encodes CASSDPQTGGASGELFF.

The rearrangement joins TRBV9 to TRBJ2-1; 15 bases are a match to TRBD2. The CDR3 totals 19 residues. CDR1 and CDR2 from the germline V gene are SGDLS and YYNGEE. J was trimmed by 0 bases and V by 2 bases; bases with no gene match: 6. CDR3 region: CASSVGLAGGSGSYNEQFF. Here the CDR3 DNA reads TGTGCCAGCAGCGTGGGACTAGCGGGAGGTTCGGGCTCCTACAATGAGCAGTTCTTC.

The chain links TRBV11-1 to TRBJ2-3; possible D gene TRBD1, 6 bases. The V gene lost 3 bases and the J gene lost 0 bases, with 13 bases spanning the gap. Per the germline V gene, CDR1 is SGHAT and CDR2 is FQDESV (reference sequence). This CDR3 spans 16 amino acids. The CDR3 sequence: CASSLPPQGSTDTQYF. CDR3 DNA: TGTGCCAGCAGCTTGCCCCCCCAGGGGAGCACAGATACGCAGTATTTT.

The chain employs TRBV23-1 and TRBJ1-1, with 8 bases identical to TRBD1. TRBV23-1 is designated an ORF whose function remains uncertain. Trimming at V came to 0 bases and at J to 3 bases, leaving 3 bases not matched to a gene. The CDR3 length is 15 residues. CDR3 sequence (DNA): TGCGCCAGCAGTCAATCGGACAGGGTTGACACTGAAGCTTTCTTT. Protein sequence: CASSQSDRVDTEAFF.

The chain combines TRBV30 with TRBJ2-2; D ambiguous. CDR3 length equals 13 residues. Trimming took 0 bases from V and 6 from J, leaving 8 bases between them. Looked up from germline, CDR1 is GTSNPN and CDR2 is SVGIG (reference sequence). The DNA of the CDR3 is TGTGCCTGGAGTGTAAAATCCGCCGGGGAGCTGTTTTTT. This codes for CAWSVKSAGELFF.

This chain connects TRBV19 to TRBJ1-5; D not resolved. V lost 4 bases, J lost 4 bases, and 8 bases lay in between. CDR1 and CDR2 (germline): LNHDA, SQIVND (reference sequence). This CDR3 comprises 13 residues. CDR3 DNA sequence: TGTGCCAGTAGTACAGGAATTAATCAGCCCCAGCATTTT. It codes for CASSTGINQPQHF.

J is TRBJ1-1 and V is TRBV19, with D unresolved. Per the germline V gene, CDR1 is LNHDA and CDR2 is SQIVND (reference sequence). CDR3 size: 13 residues. V was clipped by 2 bases and J by 5 bases, with 9 bases between them. The CDR3 sequence: CASSIIAWTEAFF. CDR3 bases: TGTGCCAGTAGTATAATCGCGTGGACTGAAGCTTTCTTT.

The rearrangement links TRBV9 to TRBJ2-4; TRBD1 matches 8 bases. V lost 3 bases and J lost 6; bases outside the gene matches: 11. This CDR3 has 16 residues. Per germline, CDR1 SGDLS and CDR2 YYNGEE. Written as DNA, the CDR3 is TGTGCCAGCAGCGACTTACAGGGGGGTGTGGGAAACATTCAGTACTTC. Residues: CASSDLQGGVGNIQYF.

The chain carries TRBV28 and TRBJ2-7, with 8 bases aligning to TRBD2. Germline V gene sequence: CDR1 MDHEN, CDR2 SYDVKM. The CDR3 covers 15 residues. J gave up 12 bases and V 4 bases, and 17 bases lay outside the gene matches. The chain's CDR3 is CASSSPTPAGARLYF. The CDR3 coding sequence is TGTGCCAGCAGTTCCCCAACTCCAGCGGGGGCTAGGCTGTACTTC.

The rearrangement uses TRBV28 and TRBJ2-5; D perhaps matches TRBD2 (5 bases). Trimming stripped 8 bases from V and 5 bases from J, with 9 bases between. Germline CDR1 reads MDHEN; CDR2 reads SYDVKM. The CDR3 is 11 amino acids. CDR3 sequence: CASRGTETQYF. DNA of the CDR3: TGTGCCAGCCGGGGTACGGAGACCCAGTACTTC.

The chain joins TRBV14 to TRBJ2-1, with D possibly being TRBD2 (6 bases). The CDR3 consists of 17 residues. V was clipped by 0 bases and J by 2 bases, with 14 bases between them. Germline assignment: CDR1 SGHDN and CDR2 FVKESK. The CDR3 region has the DNA TGTGCCAGCAGCCAAGATCTTCGGGGGAGCGCCTACAATGAGCAGTTCTTC. Translated, it gives CASSQDLRGSAYNEQFF.

V and J are TRBV7-2 and TRBJ1-3; 7 bases are shared with TRBD1. This CDR3 contains 15 residues. V lost 5 bases, J lost 4 bases, and 8 bases stayed unmatched. The germline gives CDR1 SGHTA, CDR2 FQGNSA. The CDR3 protein is CASSVRGLKGNTIYF. CDR3 in DNA: TGTGCCAGCAGCGTCAGGGGGTTGAAAGGAAACACCATATATTTT.

V usage is TRBV9 and J usage is TRBJ2-3; tentatively, D is TRBD2 (6 bases). CDR1 and CDR2 (germline): SGDLS, YYNGEE. Trimming pared 1 base from V and 2 bases from J, leaving 8 bases between. The CDR3 loop spans 14 amino acids. The CDR3 DNA sequence: TGTGCCAGCAGCGTAACGGGAGCCACAGATACGCAGTATTTT. This sequence encodes CASSVTGATDTQYF. The full variable domain, completed using reference TRBV9 and TRBJ2-3, is DSGVTQTPKHLITATGQRVTLRCSPRSGDLSVYWYQQSLDQGLQFLIQYYNGEERAKGNILERFSAQQFPDLHSELNLSSLELGDSALYFCASSVTGATDTQYFGPGTRLTVL.

The rearrangement joins TRBV9 to TRBJ2-1, with a possible D match to TRBD1 (6 bases). Germline V gene data show CDR1 as SGDLS and CDR2 as YYNGEE. There are 14 residues in the CDR3. V lost 3 bases and J lost 8, with 15 bases in between. CDR3 in DNA: TGTGCCAGCAGCGGAGGACAGTACTCGTATGAGCAGTTCTTC. Encoded protein: CASSGGQYSYEQFF.

Notes on this clone: Compared with germline, one end of the junction differs, possibly owing to a read error. This chain joins TRBV30 and TRBJ2-7; 8 bases are a match to TRBD1. The CDR3 is 14 residues long. The V gene's germline CDR1 is GTSNPN and CDR2 SVGIG (reference sequence). The CDR3 here is CAWTTDRGPREQYF. CDR3 in DNA: TGTGCTTGGACTACCGACAGGGGACCACGGGAGCAGTACTTC.

The chain joins TRBV6-4 to TRBJ2-7; maybe TRBD2 (5 bases). The V end was cut by 6 bases, the J end by 2 bases, with 17 bases between. CDR1 and CDR2 (germline): MRHNA, SNTAGT. The CDR3 has 15 amino acids. The chain's CDR3 is CASSLLAGEAYEQYF. The CDR3 region has the DNA TGTGCCAGCAGCCTACTGGCGGGCGAAGCCTACGAGCAGTACTTC.

This rearrangement joins TRBV19 to TRBJ2-7, with TRBD2 matching over 12 bases. The trim removed 7 bases at V and 6 bases at J, leaving 16 bases unmatched. Germline-derived CDR1 and CDR2 are LNHDA and SQIVND (reference sequence). The CDR3 is 17 residues long. In DNA form, the CDR3 reads TGTGCCAGTACCCCGGCCACCGGGACTAGCGGGTTTCGCGAGCAGTACTTC. Its translation is CASTPATGTSGFREQYF.

This chain links TRBV28 with TRBJ2-2; D may be TRBD1 (6 bases). Germline loops: CDR1 MDHEN, CDR2 SYDVKM. This CDR3 is built from 16 residues. V lost 4 bases, J lost 4 bases, and 16 bases lay in between. The CDR3, as DNA: TGTGCCAGCAGTTCCCCCGAAACAGGGAGCACCGGGGAGCTGTTTTTT. Amino acid sequence: CASSSPETGSTGELFF.

This clone was observed once. This rearrangement joins TRBV28 to TRBJ2-1; TRBD2 matches 12 bases. The ends lost 5 bases at V and 15 bases at J; junction bases unmatched: 5. Germline CDR1 reads MDHEN; CDR2 reads SYDVKM. CDR3 length equals 12 residues. CDR3 amino acids: CASSRLAGVGFF. Here the CDR3 DNA reads TGTGCCAGCAGTAGACTAGCGGGAGTTGGGTTCTTC.

V gene TRBV18 combines with J gene TRBJ1-2; 8 bases line up with TRBD1. J gave up 7 bases and V 3 bases, and 4 bases lay outside the gene matches. The CDR3 loop spans 13 amino acids. CDR1 and CDR2 (germline): KGHSH, LQKENI. CDR3 DNA sequence: TGTGCCAGCTCACCCCCAGGGGGCGGTGGCTACACCTTC. Its protein is CASSPPGGGGYTF. Looking up the rest from reference TRBV18 and TRBJ1-2 gives the full variable domain: NAGVMQNPRHLVRRRGQEARLRCSPMKGHSHVYWYRQLPEEGLKFMVYLQKENIIDESGMPKERFSAEFPKEGPSILRIQQVVRGDSAAYFCASSPPGGGGYTFGSGTRLTVV.

This clone was detected only a few times. This sequence joins TRBV9 and TRBJ1-3, with 7 bases aligning to TRBD1. Looked up from germline, CDR1 is SGDLS and CDR2 is YYNGEE. V lost 0 bases, J lost 1 base, and 7 bases stayed unmatched. The CDR3 runs 17 residues. The CDR3 region has the DNA TGTGCCAGCAGCGTAGGATATTGGGGACAGTCTGGAAACACCATATATTTT. It translates to CASSVGYWGQSGNTIYF.

This clone appeared once. The chain uses TRBV28 and TRBJ1-4; TRBD1 aligns across 9 bases. CDR3 length: 16 residues. Germline CDR1 is MDHEN and CDR2 is SYDVKM. J gave up 7 bases and V 1 base, and 7 bases lay outside the gene matches. This CDR3 is CASSLFSGTGTEKLFF. The CDR3 nucleotides read TGTGCCAGCAGTTTATTCTCCGGGACAGGGACTGAAAAACTGTTTTTT.

The rearrangement joins TRBV25-1 to TRBJ1-1, with D unresolved. V gave up 7 bases and J gave up 3 bases, with 15 bases separating them. This CDR3 region has 14 residues. CDR1 is MGHDK, CDR2 SYGVNS, per germline. The CDR3 region has the DNA TGTGCCAGCAACCCCGGAGCTTGGGACACTGAAGCTTTCTTT. Its translation is CASNPGAWDTEAFF.

This sequence joins TRBV4-3 and TRBJ2-7; D might be TRBD2 (6 bases). Germline V gene sequence: CDR1 LGHNA, CDR2 YSLEER. V was cut by 0 bases and J by 0 bases, with 12 bases left in between. CDR3 size: 16 residues. The CDR3 reads CASSQDLGGPSYEQYF. CDR3 DNA: TGCGCCAGCAGCCAAGATTTGGGGGGACCCTCCTACGAGCAGTACTTC.